The next 29 T cell receptor beta chains were all read from a single sample in a study of T cell repertoires in cytomegalovirus infection (dated by TCRdb to the late 2010s). Antigens for these TCRs are unknown. In the paper's terms, the treatment or condition label means: in vitro stimulation with specific CMV peptide epitopes to enrich CMV-specific T cells. Sequencing relied on an Illumina HiSeq 1500. TCRdb trimmed the raw reads at Q25, called clones with MiXCR and kept productive beta chains. For every CDR3 protein sequence, its rows merge into one entry that carries the most common genes and DNA. The sample table contains some 130,000 distinct CDR3 sequences; only one count was recorded for more than 25% of them. The leading ten clones occupy 45% to 55% of the sample. Here the sequenced sample was CD8+ T cells from cultured PBMCs, taken from culture after CMV antigen stimulation. All receptors derive from a human donor in good health (CMV status not recorded). Some clones in this sample may be carry-over from other donors' samples.

In its sample, this clonotype was seen many times. The CDR3 protein is CSVDGTGGRWETQYF. The CDR3 DNA follows: TGCAGCGTTGACGGGACAGGGGGCCGTTGGGAGACCCAGTACTTC. The V and J genes are TRBV29-1 and TRBJ2-5; 12 bases agree with TRBD1. Germline loops: CDR1 SQVTM, CDR2 ANQGSEA. V lost 3 bases and J lost 5; bases outside the gene matches: 7. This CDR3 has 15 residues.

The V and J genes are TRBV27 and TRBJ2-7; possible D gene TRBD1, 5 bases. The CDR3 consists of 14 residues. Germline CDR1 MNHEY, CDR2 SMNVEV (reference sequence). V was shortened by 3 bases and J by 0 bases, with 9 bases between the two germline ends. CDR3: CASSLRQNSYEQYF. In nucleotides, the CDR3 is TGTGCCAGCAGTTTGAGACAGAACTCCTACGAGCAGTACTTC.

This clonotype has more than one count but fewer than ten. V is TRBV7-9 and J is TRBJ2-3; D remains unclear. There are 15 residues in the CDR3. Germline V gene data show CDR1 as SEHNR and CDR2 as FQNEAQ (reference sequence). V was trimmed by 2 bases and J by 0 bases, leaving 9 bases between them. CDR3 DNA sequence: TGTGCCAGCAGCTTACGCGAGGACAGCACAGATACGCAGTATTTT. This gives the protein CASSLREDSTDTQYF.

This clonotype was seen a few times. This chain connects TRBV24-1 to TRBJ2-3; possibly TRBD1 or TRBD2 for D (5 bases each). Germline loops: CDR1 KGHDR, CDR2 SFDVKD. This CDR3 is built from 18 residues. V shed 7 bases and J shed 4 bases, with 26 bases lying between them. The CDR3 loop reads CATSSTDRGMAIADTQYF. CDR3 nucleotides: TGTGCCACCAGCTCAACTGACAGAGGGATGGCTATCGCAGATACGCAGTATTTT.

CDR3 loop: CASRQEGLGSPLHF. DNA for the CDR3: TGTGCCAGCCGTCAGGAGGGATTAGGGTCACCCCTCCACTTT. The chain couples TRBV7-9 to TRBJ1-6, with D unclear. The CDR3 has 14 residues. The V and J ends lost 8 bases and 10 bases respectively, with 18 bases between them. Germline lookup yields CDR1 SEHNR and CDR2 FQNEAQ (reference sequence). Together with reference TRBV7-9 and TRBJ1-6, the CDR3 gives the full variable domain: DTGVSQNPRHKITKRGQNVTFRCDPISEHNRLYWYRQTLGQGPEFLTYFQNEAQLEKSRLLSDRFSAERPKGSFSTLEIQRTEQGDSAMYLCASRQEGLGSPLHFGNGTRLTVT.

Concerning this clonotype itself: The junction does not match germline at one end; this may be a read error. The CDR3 sequence: CVSSWTSVNEQFF. CDR3 nucleotide sequence: TGTGTCAGCAGCTGGACTAGCGTCAATGAGCAGTTCTTC. This chain joins TRBV27 and TRBJ2-1; TRBD2 aligns across 9 bases. The germline V gene encodes CDR1 MNHEY and CDR2 SMNVEV (reference sequence). CDR3 length: 13 amino acids.

This clonotype was detected only a few times. The chain links TRBV7-9 to TRBJ1-3, with D unclear. CDR3 size: 15 residues. The germline V gene encodes CDR1 SEHNR and CDR2 FQNEAQ (reference sequence). Trimming took off 1 base at V and 0 bases at J, with 7 bases between the two ends. CDR3: CASSLGQISGNTIYF. CDR3 bases: TGTGCCAGCAGCTTAGGACAAATCTCTGGAAACACCATATATTTT.

This clonotype was seen a few times. The rearrangement uses TRBV29-1 and TRBJ2-1, with 12 bases matching TRBD2. The CDR3 has 15 residues. J was trimmed by 8 bases and V by 5 bases; bases with no gene match: 10. Germline V gene data show CDR1 as SQVTM and CDR2 as ANQGSEA. The CDR3 DNA sequence: TGCAGCGTTCTCCCCCTAGCGGGGGGGCCCGATGAGCAGTTCTTC. Its protein is CSVLPLAGGPDEQFF.

There are a few counts of this clonotype. The V gene is TRBV6-5, the J gene TRBJ1-1; maybe TRBD1 (5 bases). The CDR3 spans 14 residues. CDR1 and CDR2 from the germline V gene are MNHEY and SVGAGI. The V gene lost 6 bases and the J gene lost 4 bases, with 15 bases spanning the gap. The CDR3 spells CASSYQGDGTEAFF. The CDR3 DNA follows: TGTGCCAGCAGCTACCAGGGAGACGGCACTGAAGCTTTCTTT.

V usage is TRBV12-3 or TRBV12-4 and J usage is TRBJ1-2; no clear D gene. V gave up 6 bases and J gave up 6 bases, with 14 bases separating them. This CDR3 comprises 13 residues. This chain's CDR3 is CASSPGEFDGYTF. The DNA of the CDR3 is TGTGCCAGCAGCCCCGGGGAGTTTGATGGCTACACCTTC.

This clonotype has at least ten counts. The chain links TRBV6-5 to TRBJ1-1; D ambiguous. V dropped 2 bases and J dropped 11 bases, with 15 bases sitting between them. CDR1 is MNHEY and CDR2 is SVGAGI in the germline V gene. The CDR3 consists of 13 residues. This CDR3 reads CASSYDDGSMAFF. For the CDR3, the DNA is TGTGCCAGCAGTTACGACGACGGCTCTATGGCTTTCTTT.

This clonotype was seen ten or more times. The chain uses TRBV6-1 and TRBJ2-7, with a tentative D call TRBD2 (6 bases). Trimming cost V 3 bases and J 3 bases, with 12 bases left between them. The germline V gene has CDR1 MNHNS and CDR2 SASEGT. CDR3 length equals 14 residues. This CDR3 is CASSEGGAYYEQYF. The CDR3 bases are TGTGCCAGCAGTGAGGGAGGCGCCTACTACGAGCAGTACTTC.

The chain links TRBV2 to TRBJ2-1; a weak D match, TRBD1 (5 bases). V lost 8 bases and J 5 bases, leaving 10 bases between the germline ends. CDR1 SNHLY and CDR2 FYNNEI come from the germline V gene. This CDR3 contains 12 residues. This chain's CDR3 is CASVRGNNEQFF. DNA of the CDR3: TGTGCCAGCGTTAGGGGAAACAATGAGCAGTTCTTC.

The chain recombines TRBV19 with TRBJ1-5; D remains unclear. Between the trimmed V and J ends, which lost 5 bases and 5 bases, there was a span of 10 bases. Germline V gene lookup returns CDR1 LNHDA and CDR2 SQIVND (reference sequence). The CDR3 is 13 residues long. The CDR3 sequence is CASSSWTYQPQHF. CDR3 coding DNA: TGTGCCAGTAGTTCTTGGACTTATCAGCCCCAGCATTTT.

The CDR3 coding sequence is TGTGCCAGCAACCGAGACGATACCTACGAGCAGTACTTC. Its protein product is CASNRDDTYEQYF. The rearrangement links TRBV2 to TRBJ2-7; D uncertain. Trimming shortened V by 7 bases and J by 2 bases, and 12 bases separated the two germline ends. The CDR3 is made up of 13 amino acids. Germline CDR1 is SNHLY and CDR2 is FYNNEI.

There are a few counts of this clonotype. The chain combines TRBV15 with TRBJ1-5; no firm D call. Trimming took 0 bases from V and 2 from J, leaving 5 bases between them. This CDR3 region has 14 residues. Germline V gene data show CDR1 as LNHNV and CDR2 as YYDKDF (reference sequence). CDR3 nucleotides: TGTGCCACCAGCAGAGATCGAGGCAATCAGCCCCAGCATTTT. As protein: CATSRDRGNQPQHF.

This clonotype was seen a few times. The chain joins TRBV19 to TRBJ2-1; D may match TRBD1 or TRBD2 (6 bases each). Trimming took off 2 bases at V and 8 bases at J, with 16 bases between the two ends. The CDR3 has 15 amino acids. CDR1 and CDR2 from the germline V gene are LNHDA and SQIVND (reference sequence). The CDR3 loop reads CASSISGASGYEQFF. In DNA form, the CDR3 reads TGTGCCAGTAGTATATCGGGGGCCTCCGGGTATGAGCAGTTCTTC.

V is TRBV12-3 or TRBV12-4 and J is TRBJ2-7, with D uncertain. V lost 4 bases to trimming and J lost 0 bases, with 10 bases between them. The CDR3 length is 14 residues. This CDR3 reads CASSSRELSYEQYF. The CDR3, as DNA: TGTGCCAGCAGTTCCCGTGAACTCTCCTACGAGCAGTACTTC.

This clonotype came up many times. The chain uses TRBV6-6 and TRBJ1-1; D possibly corresponds to TRBD1 (6 bases). Germline V gives CDR1 MNHNY, CDR2 SVGAGI (reference sequence). V dropped 2 bases and J dropped 7 bases, with 11 bases sitting between them. CDR3 length equals 13 residues. CDR3 amino acids: CASSYQGRGEAFF. CDR3 bases: TGTGCCAGCAGTTACCAGGGCAGGGGTGAAGCTTTCTTT.

The sample holds many counts of this clonotype. The CDR3 nucleotides read TGTGCCAGCAGTTACGACCCGAACACTGAAGCTTTCTTT. It is translated as CASSYDPNTEAFF. The chain couples TRBV6-5 to TRBJ1-1; D unclear. CDR3 length: 13 amino acids. Germline V gene lookup returns CDR1 MNHEY and CDR2 SVGAGI. The V end lost 2 bases, the J end lost 1 base, and 5 bases lay between the germline ends.

The chain employs TRBV4-1 and TRBJ1-4; D call uncertain. The CDR3 runs 12 residues. The germline V gene encodes CDR1 MGHRA and CDR2 YSYEKL. The germline V and J ends were trimmed by 0 bases and 7 bases, with 3 bases remaining between them. The CDR3 DNA follows: TGCGCCAGCAGCCAAGAGGGTGAAAAACTGTTTTTT. Translating gives CASSQEGEKLFF.

This clonotype was detected ten times or more. This chain joins TRBV7-8 and TRBJ2-2, with D unresolved. The ends were cut back, 6 bases at V and 3 bases at J, with 8 bases in the middle. Per the germline V gene, CDR1 is SGHVS and CDR2 is FQNEAQ. CDR3 length equals 13 residues. CDR3 residues: CASRGGHTGELFF. The CDR3 region has the DNA TGTGCCAGCAGGGGTGGTCACACCGGGGAGCTGTTTTTT. The full variable domain, rest sourced from reference TRBV7-8 and TRBJ2-2, is GAGVSQSPRYKVAKRGQDVALRCDPISGHVSLFWYQQALGQGPEFLTYFQNEAQLDKSGLPSDRFFAERPEGSVSTLKIQRTQQEDSAVYLCASRGGHTGELFFGEGSRLTVL.

At least ten counts were recorded for this clonotype. The chain has TRBV7-2 and TRBJ2-1; 10 bases match TRBD2. This CDR3 is 16 amino acids long. Germline loops: CDR1 SGHTA, CDR2 FQGNSA. V shed 0 bases, J shed 2 bases, and the junction held 1 base outside the gene matches. CDR3 residues: CASSLASGGAYNEQFF. The CDR3 DNA reads as TGTGCCAGCAGCTTAGCGAGCGGGGGGGCCTACAATGAGCAGTTCTTC.

The gene calls are TRBV5-6 and TRBJ1-6; 7 nucleotides agree with TRBD1. The CDR3 totals 17 residues. The germline gives CDR1 SGHDT, CDR2 YYEEEE. V shed 1 base, J shed 6 bases, and the junction held 10 bases outside the gene matches. CDR3 residues: CASSLKPNRGGNSPLHF. In DNA, the CDR3 is TGTGCCAGCAGCTTGAAACCAAACAGGGGAGGTAATTCACCCCTCCACTTT.

This clonotype has more than one count but fewer than ten. This rearrangement joins TRBV12-3 or TRBV12-4 to TRBJ1-5, with 10 bases aligning to TRBD1. J was trimmed by 5 bases and V by 5 bases; bases with no gene match: 3. This CDR3 spans 14 amino acids. The CDR3, as DNA: TGTGCCAGCAGTCAGACAGGGGGCGATCAGCCCCAGCATTTT. This translates into CASSQTGGDQPQHF.

This clonotype was detected once. In DNA, the CDR3 is TGCGCCAGCAGCCAAGACCTCAGCTCACCCCTCCACTTT. Translation gives CASSQDLSSPLHF. The chain links TRBV4-1 to TRBJ1-6; D not resolved. The CDR3 spans 13 residues. Trimming took off 0 bases at V and 10 bases at J, with 7 bases between the two ends. Germline V gives CDR1 MGHRA, CDR2 YSYEKL.

The chain joins TRBV24-1 to TRBJ1-5; TRBD1 agrees at 7 bases. J lost 1 base, V lost 12 bases, and 11 bases had no gene match. The CDR3 consists of 15 residues. The germline V gene encodes CDR1 KGHDR and CDR2 SFDVKD. CDR3 loop: CASIPGGRSNQPQHF. The CDR3 bases are TGTGCCTCCATCCCAGGGGGAAGGAGCAATCAGCCCCAGCATTTT.

The J gene is TRBJ1-2, the V gene TRBV4-1; tentative D call: TRBD1 (6 bases). The CDR3 runs 14 residues. V was shortened by 3 bases and J by 1 base, with 9 bases between the two germline ends. CDR1 and CDR2 (germline): MGHRA, YSYEKL. In DNA, the CDR3 is TGCGCCAGCAGCCATGAACAGGGTAACTATGGCTACACCTTC. Translated, it gives CASSHEQGNYGYTF.

The genes are TRBV11-1 and TRBJ2-7; TRBD1 agrees at 8 bases. Trimming cost V 5 bases and J 3 bases; bases outside gene matches: 6. The CDR3 is made up of 14 amino acids. CDR1 SGHAT and CDR2 FQDESV come from the germline V gene (reference sequence). For the CDR3, the DNA is TGTGCCAGCAGCCCTCCGGACAGGGACTACGAGCAGTACTTC. The encoded protein is CASSPPDRDYEQYF.